What follows are 10 T cell receptor beta chains derived from one specimen sequenced in a study of shared clonotypes between healthy human individuals. Clones were read by immunoSEQ multiplex PCR, and TCRdb kept only the in-frame ones, dropping some. The data contain under 850,000 clones, 80% to 95% of them singletons. CD45RO-negative cells were positively selected for CCR7, leaving out terminally differentiated effector memory CD45RA+ cells. The sample was naive CD8+ T cells sorted from blood. These receptors were taken from a man younger than 45 in good health.

This chain connects TRBV7-9 to TRBJ1-5; D is possibly TRBD1 (5 bases). Germline V gene data show CDR1 as SEHNR and CDR2 as FQNEAQ (reference sequence). V lost 1 base and J lost 2, with 9 bases in between. This CDR3 is built from 15 residues. The CDR3 loop is CASSLEGSRNQPQHF. The DNA of the CDR3 is TGTGCCAGCAGCTTAGAGGGGTCCCGCAATCAGCCCCAGCATTTT.

The chain recombines TRBV5-5 with TRBJ1-3; no reliable D call. Per the germline V gene, CDR1 is SGHKS and CDR2 is YYEKEE (reference sequence). V was shortened by 4 bases and J by 0 bases, with 11 bases between the two germline ends. The CDR3 has 15 residues. The CDR3: CASSLDGSSGNTIYF. CDR3 bases: TGTGCCAGCAGCCTGGACGGAAGCTCTGGAAACACCATATATTTT.

The chain combines TRBV27 with TRBJ2-7, with a tentative D call TRBD2 (6 bases). CDR1 and CDR2 from the germline V gene are MNHEY and SMNVEV (reference sequence). V was shortened by 5 bases and J by 0 bases, with 17 bases between the two germline ends. The CDR3 contains 16 residues. The CDR3 loop is CASSTSWDGSSYEQYF. CDR3 DNA sequence: TGTGCCAGCAGTACCTCGTGGGACGGGAGCTCCTACGAGCAGTACTTC.

V is TRBV7-9 and J is TRBJ2-4, with 8 bases that match TRBD1. Germline V gives CDR1 SEHNR, CDR2 FQNEAQ (reference sequence). This CDR3 has 19 amino acids. Losses at the gene ends were 0 bases for V and 1 base for J; bases not matched to a gene: 11. The CDR3: CASSLARQGARDAKNIQYF. The CDR3 DNA follows: TGTGCCAGCAGCTTAGCACGGCAGGGGGCGCGCGATGCCAAAAACATTCAGTACTTC.

The V call is TRBV6-5, the J call TRBJ2-3; D unclear. The CDR3 runs 15 residues. V lost 6 bases, J lost 2 bases, and 15 bases lay in between. The germline V gene has CDR1 MNHEY and CDR2 SVGAGI. The DNA for the CDR3 is TGTGCCAGCAGCCGCACCGATATACCCACAGATACGCAGTATTTT. Translation gives CASSRTDIPTDTQYF.

The J gene is TRBJ2-3, the V gene TRBV9; D remains ambiguous. The V end lost 3 bases, the J end lost 6 bases, and 8 bases lay between the germline ends. CDR1 and CDR2 (germline): SGDLS, YYNGEE. The CDR3 has 12 amino acids. CDR3 loop: CASSGTEDTQYF. The CDR3 DNA reads TGTGCCAGCAGCGGGACGGAGGATACGCAGTATTTT.

This sequence joins TRBV11-2 and TRBJ2-2, with 7 nucleotides matching TRBD1. The CDR3 is 19 residues long. The junction had 20 bases not matched to a gene; V was cut back by 5 bases and J by 5 bases. Germline values: CDR1 SGHAT, CDR2 FQNNGV. The CDR3, as DNA: TGTGCCAGCAGCCATCCGCCGGGACAGCTAAACGTATTGACCGGGGAGCTGTTTTTT. Translation gives CASSHPPGQLNVLTGELFF.

This chain links TRBV4-3 with TRBJ2-7, with unresolved D. Trimming cost V 0 bases and J 3 bases, with 9 bases left between them. The germline gives CDR1 LGHNA, CDR2 YSLEER. The CDR3 is 14 amino acids. This chain's CDR3 is CASSQDGNSYEQYF. As DNA, the CDR3 is TGCGCCAGCAGCCAAGATGGGAACAGCTACGAGCAGTACTTC.

This clone was seen once. The gene calls are TRBV6-1 and TRBJ2-3; D is perhaps TRBD1 or TRBD2 (6 bases each). The germline CDR1 and CDR2 sequences are MNHNS and SASEGT. The CDR3 extends over 15 amino acids. The V end lost 7 bases, the J end lost 1 base, and 15 bases lay between the germline ends. CDR3 loop: CASTIRGGRTDTQYF. DNA of the CDR3: TGTGCCAGCACCATCAGGGGAGGTCGCACAGATACGCAGTATTTT.

The V and J genes are TRBV11-2 and TRBJ2-1; D unresolved. Germline assignment: CDR1 SGHAT and CDR2 FQNNGV. This CDR3 has 11 amino acids. Between the trimmed V and J ends, which lost 5 bases and 12 bases, there was a span of 11 bases. CDR3 sequence (DNA): TGTGCCAGCAGCCAACGCATGGGGCAGTTCTTC. Its protein product is CASSQRMGQFF.